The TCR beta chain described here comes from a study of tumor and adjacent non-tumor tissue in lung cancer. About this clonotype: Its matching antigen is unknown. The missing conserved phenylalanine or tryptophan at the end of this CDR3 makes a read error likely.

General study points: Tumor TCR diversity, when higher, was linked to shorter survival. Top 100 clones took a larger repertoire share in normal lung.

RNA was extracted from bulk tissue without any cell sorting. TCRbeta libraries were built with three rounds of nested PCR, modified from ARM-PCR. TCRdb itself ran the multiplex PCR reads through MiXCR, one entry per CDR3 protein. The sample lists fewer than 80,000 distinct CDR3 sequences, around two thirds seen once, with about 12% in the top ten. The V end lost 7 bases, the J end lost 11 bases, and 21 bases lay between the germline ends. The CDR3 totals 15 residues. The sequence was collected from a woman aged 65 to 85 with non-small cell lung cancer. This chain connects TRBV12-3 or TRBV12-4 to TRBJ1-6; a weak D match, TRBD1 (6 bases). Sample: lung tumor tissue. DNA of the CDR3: TGTGCCAGCACTATCTCTGAGGGGGGCCGAACACCCCTCCACTAT. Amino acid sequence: CASTISEGGRTPLHY.